This is a list of T cell receptor beta chains from one sample in a study of OX40 agonist ivuxolimab in advanced cancers. The method was immunoSEQ multiplex PCR; TCRdb's version includes in-frame clones alone and lacks a portion of them. The repertoire consists of tens of thousands of clones, with 80% to 95% occurring once and the leading ten covering around 0.51%. The source was CD4+ or CD8+ T cells sorted from blood, collected in a trial of the OX40 agonist ivuxolimab. The receptor set was obtained from an adult with an advanced solid tumor such as melanoma, head and neck, liver or kidney cancer. Each CDR3 is given with its conserved first and last residue. A D gene is named only where the DNA matches it firmly. Some rows mark clone size as missing; the rest say once, few, many or name a class of expanded clone.

clone size: once; J gene: TRBJ1-2; D gene: NA; V gene: TRBV4-3; CDR3 DNA: TGCGCCAGCAGCCAACTCCTCAGGGTTGGCGGCTACACCTTC; CDR3 protein: CASSQLLRVGGYTF
clone size: NA; J gene: TRBJ2-2; D gene: NA; V gene: TRBV19; CDR3 DNA: TGTGCCAGCAGAACAGTCTCGAACACCGGGGAGCTGTTTTTT; CDR3 protein: CASRTVSNTGELFF
clone size: NA; J gene: TRBJ2-1; D gene: NA; V gene: TRBV9; CDR3 DNA: TGTGCCAGCAGCGTGGAAGCTAGTTACGGGCAGTTCTTC; CDR3 protein: CASSVEASYGQFF
clone size: NA; J gene: TRBJ1-2; D gene: TRBD1; V gene: TRBV6-4; CDR3 DNA: TGTGCCAGCAGTGCCCAACCGGGACAGGGGGCCTATGGCTACACCTTC; CDR3 protein: CASSAQPGQGAYGYTF
clone size: NA; J gene: TRBJ1-6; D gene: NA; V gene: TRBV5-1; CDR3 DNA: TGCGCCAGCAGCTCCCTACAGGGAAATAATTCACCCCTCCACTTT; CDR3 protein: CASSSLQGNNSPLHF
clone size: once; J gene: TRBJ1-2; D gene: TRBD1; V gene: TRBV5-4; CDR3 DNA: TGTGCCAGCAGCACAGGGGGGGACTATGGCTACACCTTC; CDR3 protein: CASSTGGDYGYTF
clone size: NA; J gene: TRBJ2-6; D gene: NA; V gene: TRBV11-2; CDR3 DNA: TGTGCCAGCAGCTTAGACAGATTCTCTGGGGCCAACGTCCTGACTTTC; CDR3 protein: CASSLDRFSGANVLTF
clone size: NA; J gene: TRBJ2-1; D gene: NA; V gene: TRBV7-8; CDR3 DNA: TGTGCCAGCAGCTTAGCGGTATATGAGCAGTTCTTC; CDR3 protein: CASSLAVYEQFF
clone size: NA; J gene: TRBJ2-3; D gene: TRBD2; V gene: TRBV7-2; CDR3 DNA: TGTGCCAGCAGCCTCCGGACTAGCGGAGATACGCAGTATTTT; CDR3 protein: CASSLRTSGDTQYF
clone size: NA; J gene: TRBJ2-5; D gene: NA; V gene: TRBV7-2; CDR3 DNA: TGTGCCAGCAGCTACAGGGCAGAGACCCAGTACTTC; CDR3 protein: CASSYRAETQYF
clone size: NA; J gene: TRBJ2-7; D gene: TRBD2; V gene: TRBV28; CDR3 DNA: TGTGCCAGCAGTTTAAACACGGGGGGTCCTCGTGGATACGAGCAGTACTTC; CDR3 protein: CASSLNTGGPRGYEQYF
clone size: few; J gene: TRBJ2-1; D gene: NA; V gene: TRBV30; CDR3 DNA: TGTGCCTGTGCTCCTGATTACAATGAGCAGTTCTTC; CDR3 protein: CACAPDYNEQFF
clone size: NA; J gene: TRBJ2-5; D gene: TRBD1; V gene: TRBV30; CDR3 DNA: TGTGCCTGGAGTCGGGGACAGGGTGCCCAAGAGACCCAGTACTTC; CDR3 protein: CAWSRGQGAQETQYF
clone size: few; J gene: TRBJ2-1; D gene: NA; V gene: TRBV5-1; CDR3 DNA: TGCGCCAGCAGCTTAGGGGGAAGTGAGCAGTTCTTC; CDR3 protein: CASSLGGSEQFF
clone size: once; J gene: TRBJ1-1; D gene: TRBD1; V gene: TRBV23-1; CDR3 DNA: TGCGCCAGCAGTCAATCCTCCCTCTCTGACAGGGTAAGGGACACTGAAGCTTTCTTT; CDR3 protein: CASSQSSLSDRVRDTEAFF
clone size: NA; J gene: TRBJ1-1; D gene: NA; V gene: TRBV6-5; CDR3 DNA: TGTGCCAGCAGTCTGCAGGGTACTCCGAACACTGAAGCTTTCTTT; CDR3 protein: CASSLQGTPNTEAFF
clone size: few; J gene: TRBJ2-5; D gene: TRBD1; V gene: TRBV28; CDR3 DNA: TGTGCCAGCAGCTGGGACAGGGGTCAAGAGACCCAGTACTTC; CDR3 protein: CASSWDRGQETQYF
clone size: NA; J gene: TRBJ2-5; D gene: TRBD2; V gene: TRBV29-1; CDR3 DNA: TGCAGCGTTGGGACTAGCGGGTCACGAGAGACCCAGTACTTC; CDR3 protein: CSVGTSGSRETQYF
clone size: NA; J gene: TRBJ1-2; D gene: NA; V gene: TRBV5-4; CDR3 DNA: TGTGCCAGCAGCTTGGACAGCCTCGAATATGGCTACACCTTC; CDR3 protein: CASSLDSLEYGYTF
clone size: NA; J gene: TRBJ2-7; D gene: TRBD1; V gene: TRBV28; CDR3 DNA: TGTGCCAGCAAGACAGGGGGCTTCTACGAGCAGTACTTC; CDR3 protein: CASKTGGFYEQYF
clone size: NA; J gene: TRBJ2-2; D gene: NA; V gene: TRBV7-3; CDR3 DNA: TGTGCCAGCAGCTCTCCAGGGAACACCGGGGAGCTGTTTTTT; CDR3 protein: CASSSPGNTGELFF
clone size: NA; J gene: TRBJ2-3; D gene: TRBD2; V gene: TRBV28; CDR3 DNA: TGTGCCAGCAGTTTATCGCTAGCGGGAGGCCTGGATACGCAGTATTTT; CDR3 protein: CASSLSLAGGLDTQYF
clone size: few; J gene: TRBJ2-1; D gene: NA; V gene: TRBV28; CDR3 DNA: TGTGCCAGCACTGGGGTGATTGGACGCCGCAATGAGCAGTTCTTC; CDR3 protein: CASTGVIGRRNEQFF
clone size: few; J gene: TRBJ2-1; D gene: NA; V gene: TRBV5-4; CDR3 DNA: TGTGCCAGCAGCTTGGCGTCACCCAATGAGCAGTTCTTC; CDR3 protein: CASSLASPNEQFF
clone size: once; J gene: TRBJ2-3; D gene: TRBD2; V gene: TRBV7-3; CDR3 DNA: TGTGCCAGCAGCCTGACTTGGGGGGGAGGCACAGATACGCAGTATTTT; CDR3 protein: CASSLTWGGGTDTQYF
clone size: once; J gene: TRBJ1-4; D gene: NA; V gene: TRBV14; CDR3 DNA: TGTGCCAGCAGCCAGGCCCGGGGAGGGCCTAATGAAAAACTGTTTTTT; CDR3 protein: CASSQARGGPNEKLFF
clone size: NA; J gene: TRBJ2-5; D gene: TRBD1; V gene: TRBV28; CDR3 DNA: TGTGCCAGCAGCAGGACAGGGGGCTTAGAGACCCAGTACTTC; CDR3 protein: CASSRTGGLETQYF
clone size: NA; J gene: TRBJ1-3; D gene: TRBD1; V gene: TRBV7-2; CDR3 DNA: TGTGCCAGCAGCCGGGACAGTCCTGGAAACACCATATATTTT; CDR3 protein: CASSRDSPGNTIYF
clone size: NA; J gene: TRBJ2-1; D gene: NA; V gene: TRBV7-6; CDR3 DNA: TGTGCCAGCAGCTTAGAGGACCGCGGGGAGCAGTTCTTC; CDR3 protein: CASSLEDRGEQFF
clone size: NA; J gene: TRBJ1-6; D gene: NA; V gene: TRBV5-1; CDR3 DNA: TGCGCCAGCAGCTTTCAGGGAGTTGCCTATAATTCACCCCTCCACTTT; CDR3 protein: CASSFQGVAYNSPLHF
clone size: NA; J gene: TRBJ1-5; D gene: NA; V gene: TRBV30; CDR3 DNA: TGTGCCTGGAGTGTGAGCGGGGTTGGTAGCAATCAGCCCCAGCATTTT; CDR3 protein: CAWSVSGVGSNQPQHF
clone size: NA; J gene: TRBJ2-1; D gene: NA; V gene: TRBV6-6; CDR3 DNA: TGTGCCAGCAGTCTCGGGAAATACAATGAGCAGTTCTTC; CDR3 protein: CASSLGKYNEQFF
clone size: NA; J gene: TRBJ2-1; D gene: TRBD2; V gene: TRBV7-3; CDR3 DNA: TGTGCCAGCAGCTTTAGCGGGAGAAGTGAGCAGTTCTTC; CDR3 protein: CASSFSGRSEQFF
clone size: few; J gene: TRBJ2-1; D gene: NA; V gene: TRBV7-2; CDR3 DNA: TGTGCCAGCAGCGAGAAGCTGAGGGATGAGCAGTTCTTC; CDR3 protein: CASSEKLRDEQFF
clone size: NA; J gene: TRBJ2-7; D gene: TRBD2; V gene: TRBV29-1; CDR3 DNA: TGCAGCGTCCGGACTAGCGGGAGTGGGTACGAGCAGTACTTC; CDR3 protein: CSVRTSGSGYEQYF
clone size: NA; J gene: TRBJ2-5; D gene: NA; V gene: TRBV18; CDR3 DNA: TGTGCCAGCTCACCACCGGGACTTGGGGAGACCCAGTACTTC; CDR3 protein: CASSPPGLGETQYF
clone size: NA; J gene: TRBJ2-5; D gene: NA; V gene: TRBV5-8; CDR3 DNA: TGTGCCAGCAGCTTTGGGGAGACCCAGTACTTC; CDR3 protein: CASSFGETQYF
clone size: NA; J gene: TRBJ2-5; D gene: NA; V gene: TRBV2; CDR3 DNA: TGTGCCAGCACTGAACGTGGTGGAATACAAGAGACCCAGTACTTC; CDR3 protein: CASTERGGIQETQYF
clone size: NA; J gene: TRBJ1-4; D gene: NA; V gene: TRBV29-1; CDR3 DNA: TGCAGCGTTGAAGATTCAGGGTGGGGAGAAAAACTGTTTTTT; CDR3 protein: CSVEDSGWGEKLFF
clone size: NA; J gene: TRBJ2-7; D gene: NA; V gene: TRBV27; CDR3 DNA: TGTGCCAGCAGTTTAATTGTCGCAGGGGAGGACGAGCAGTACTTC; CDR3 protein: CASSLIVAGEDEQYF
clone size: NA; J gene: TRBJ2-5; D gene: NA; V gene: TRBV5-1; CDR3 DNA: TGCGCCAGCAGCTTCCATGGGACGGAAGAGACCCAGTACTTC; CDR3 protein: CASSFHGTEETQYF
clone size: NA; J gene: TRBJ2-7; D gene: NA; V gene: TRBV7-2; CDR3 DNA: TGTGCCAGCAGCTTAAATAGATTCAACGAGCAGTACTTC; CDR3 protein: CASSLNRFNEQYF
clone size: NA; J gene: TRBJ1-6; D gene: NA; V gene: TRBV19; CDR3 DNA: TGTGCCAGTAACGATCCACGGGACCCAAGAGGGGGTTCACCCCTCCACTTT; CDR3 protein: CASNDPRDPRGGSPLHF
clone size: NA; J gene: TRBJ2-1; D gene: TRBD2; V gene: TRBV7-2; CDR3 DNA: TGTGCCAGCACCGGCGGGAGGACCAACAATGAGCAGTTCTTC; CDR3 protein: CASTGGRTNNEQFF